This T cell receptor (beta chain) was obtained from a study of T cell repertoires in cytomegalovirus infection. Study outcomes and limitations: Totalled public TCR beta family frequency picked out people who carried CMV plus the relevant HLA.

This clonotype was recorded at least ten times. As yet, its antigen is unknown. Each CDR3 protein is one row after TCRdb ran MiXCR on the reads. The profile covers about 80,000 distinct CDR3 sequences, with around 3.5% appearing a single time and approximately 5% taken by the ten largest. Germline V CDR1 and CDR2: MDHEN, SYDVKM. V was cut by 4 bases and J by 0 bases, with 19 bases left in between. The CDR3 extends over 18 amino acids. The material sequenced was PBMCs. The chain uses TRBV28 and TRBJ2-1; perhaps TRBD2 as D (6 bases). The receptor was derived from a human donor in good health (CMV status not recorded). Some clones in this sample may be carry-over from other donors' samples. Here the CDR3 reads CASSYLHQAGSSYNEQFF. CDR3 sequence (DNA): TGTGCCAGCAGTTACCTCCACCAGGCGGGGAGCTCCTACAATGAGCAGTTCTTC.